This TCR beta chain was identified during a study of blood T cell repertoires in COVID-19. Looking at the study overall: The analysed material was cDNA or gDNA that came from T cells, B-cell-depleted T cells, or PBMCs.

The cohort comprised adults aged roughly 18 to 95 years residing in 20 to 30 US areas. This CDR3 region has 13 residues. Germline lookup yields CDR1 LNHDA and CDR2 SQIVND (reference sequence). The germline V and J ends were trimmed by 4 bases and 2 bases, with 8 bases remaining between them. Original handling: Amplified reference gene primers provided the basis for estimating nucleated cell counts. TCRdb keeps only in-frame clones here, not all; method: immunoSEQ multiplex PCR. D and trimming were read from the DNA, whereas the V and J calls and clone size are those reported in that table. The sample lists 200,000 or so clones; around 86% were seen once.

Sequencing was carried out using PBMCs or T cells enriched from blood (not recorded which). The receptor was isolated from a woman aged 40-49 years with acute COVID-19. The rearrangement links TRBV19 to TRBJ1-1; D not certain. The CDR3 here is CASSKAVNTEAFF. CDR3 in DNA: TGTGCCAGTAGTAAGGCGGTTAACACTGAAGCTTTCTTT.